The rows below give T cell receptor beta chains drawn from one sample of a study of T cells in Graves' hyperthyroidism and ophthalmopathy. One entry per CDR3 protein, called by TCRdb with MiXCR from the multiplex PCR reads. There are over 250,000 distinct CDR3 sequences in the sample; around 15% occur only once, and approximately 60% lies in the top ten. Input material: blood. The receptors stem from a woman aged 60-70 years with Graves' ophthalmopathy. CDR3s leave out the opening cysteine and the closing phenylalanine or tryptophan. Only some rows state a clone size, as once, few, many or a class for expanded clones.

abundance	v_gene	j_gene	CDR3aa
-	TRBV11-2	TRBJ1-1	ASSFGRAAGTEAF
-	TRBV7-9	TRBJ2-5	ASSPPGAGLPQETQY
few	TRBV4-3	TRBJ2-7	ASSQELGEGTYEQY
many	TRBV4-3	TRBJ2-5	ASSQDLTGETQY
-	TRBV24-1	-	ATSDSPGLAGSYEQF
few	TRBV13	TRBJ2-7	ASSFGETGGYEQY
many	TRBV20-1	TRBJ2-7	SASSGDEQY
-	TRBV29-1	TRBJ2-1	SVHGYEQF
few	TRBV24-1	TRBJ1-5	ATSETGRNQPQH
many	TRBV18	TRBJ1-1	ASSPVTGYTEAF
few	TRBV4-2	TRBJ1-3	ASSLQRQGGNTIY
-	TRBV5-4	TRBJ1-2	ASGGLGRYGYT
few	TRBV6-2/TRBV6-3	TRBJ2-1	ASSYSRPSTGNEQF
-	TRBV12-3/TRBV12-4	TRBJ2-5	ASSSRLGRQTQY
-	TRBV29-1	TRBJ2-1	SVVVFGTSAYYNEQF
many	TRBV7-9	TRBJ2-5	ASSLGFSSGNQETQY
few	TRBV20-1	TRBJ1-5	SADPGSADQPQH
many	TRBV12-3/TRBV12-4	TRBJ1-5	ASSLGTGDSNQPQH
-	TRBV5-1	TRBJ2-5	ASSVMGAGGTQY